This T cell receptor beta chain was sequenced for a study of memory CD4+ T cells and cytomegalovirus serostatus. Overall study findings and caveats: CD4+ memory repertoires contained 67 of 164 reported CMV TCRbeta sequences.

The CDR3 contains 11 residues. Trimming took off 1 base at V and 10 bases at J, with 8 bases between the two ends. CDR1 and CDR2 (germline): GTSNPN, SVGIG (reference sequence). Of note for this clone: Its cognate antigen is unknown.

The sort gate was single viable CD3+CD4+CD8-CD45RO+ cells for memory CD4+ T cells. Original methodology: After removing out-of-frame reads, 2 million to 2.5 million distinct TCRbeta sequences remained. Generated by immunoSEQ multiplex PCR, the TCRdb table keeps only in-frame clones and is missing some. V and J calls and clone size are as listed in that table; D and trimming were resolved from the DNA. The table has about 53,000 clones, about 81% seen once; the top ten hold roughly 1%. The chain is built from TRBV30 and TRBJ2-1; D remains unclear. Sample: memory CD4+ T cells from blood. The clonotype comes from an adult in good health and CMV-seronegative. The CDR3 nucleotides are TGTGCCTGGAGTGCCTTCGCGGAGCAGTTCTTC. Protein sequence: CAWSAFAEQFF.